The sequence of this T cell receptor beta chain was determined in a study of radiotherapy plus CTLA-4 blockade in lung cancer. The CDR3 consists of 14 residues. In germline, CDR1 is ENHRY, CDR2 SYGVKD. Deletions cut 7 bases from V and 0 bases from J, with 12 bases between. Measured with immunoSEQ multiplex PCR; TCRdb has only the in-frame clones, and not every one. The sample yields about 49,000 clones, approximately 85% seen once. The sample was peripheral blood, taken from a patient treated with radiotherapy plus ipilimumab. The sequence was collected from a human donor with non-small cell lung cancer whose response to radiotherapy plus ipilimumab could not be evaluated. This chain uses TRBV10-3 with TRBJ1-1; D might be TRBD1 (5 bases). The CDR3 bases are TGTGCCATCATGAGCGGGACGGTGAACACTGAAGCTTTCTTT. As protein: CAIMSGTVNTEAFF.